The rows below give T cell receptor beta chains drawn from one sample of a study of blood T cell repertoires in COVID-19. Clones were sequenced by immunoSEQ multiplex PCR, and TCRdb holds only the in-frame ones, with some missing. The data show 130,000 or so clones, with around 87% seen just once and about 29% held by the top ten. Sequences were obtained from peripheral blood. Source of these receptors: a man aged 65-85 years with active or convalescent COVID-19. The CDR3 runs from the conserved cysteine through the conserved F or W. Fields, in order: clone size, D gene, V gene, J gene, CDR3 protein, CDR3 DNA. D genes are given only for firm matches. Where a row states a size, it is once, few, many or the class of an expanded clone; other rows omit it.

abundance: NA; d_gene: TRBD2; v_gene: TRBV10-3; j_gene: TRBJ2-1; CDR3aa: CAIRGLAEYNEQFF; CDR3nt: TGTGCCATCAGGGGACTAGCGGAGTACAATGAGCAGTTCTTC
abundance: NA; d_gene: NA; v_gene: TRBV6-1; j_gene: TRBJ1-2; CDR3aa: CASSVEQAGANYGYTF; CDR3nt: TGTGCCAGCAGTGTCGAACAGGCCGGAGCTAACTATGGCTACACCTTC
abundance: NA; d_gene: TRBD2; v_gene: TRBV7-3; j_gene: TRBJ2-2; CDR3aa: CASSLGSGANTGELFF; CDR3nt: TGTGCCAGCAGCTTAGGTAGCGGGGCGAACACCGGGGAGCTGTTTTTT
abundance: NA; d_gene: TRBD2; v_gene: TRBV11-1; j_gene: TRBJ2-3; CDR3aa: CASSLAGRLAPRDTQYF; CDR3nt: TGTGCCAGCAGCTTAGCGGGGAGACTAGCGCCAAGAGATACGCAGTATTTT
abundance: NA; d_gene: TRBD1; v_gene: TRBV27; j_gene: TRBJ2-7; CDR3aa: CASSYGQGAGEQYF; CDR3nt: TGTGCCAGCAGTTACGGACAGGGGGCGGGCGAGCAGTACTTC
abundance: NA; d_gene: TRBD1; v_gene: TRBV28; j_gene: TRBJ2-7; CDR3aa: CASSPGGSHEQYF; CDR3nt: TGTGCCAGCAGTCCAGGGGGCTCCCACGAGCAGTACTTC
abundance: NA; d_gene: NA; v_gene: TRBV9; j_gene: TRBJ1-1; CDR3aa: CASSVESRGTEAFF; CDR3nt: TGTGCCAGCAGCGTAGAAAGCCGGGGCACTGAAGCTTTCTTT
abundance: NA; d_gene: TRBD1; v_gene: TRBV28; j_gene: TRBJ1-1; CDR3aa: CASSWTGNTEAFF; CDR3nt: TGTGCCAGCAGTTGGACAGGGAACACTGAAGCTTTCTTT
abundance: NA; d_gene: NA; v_gene: TRBV14; j_gene: TRBJ2-1; CDR3aa: CASSQQPGGLINEQFF; CDR3nt: TGTGCCAGCAGCCAGCAACCAGGGGGGCTCATTAATGAGCAGTTCTTC
abundance: once; d_gene: NA; v_gene: TRBV29-1; j_gene: TRBJ2-5; CDR3aa: CSVVTRQDPGTQYF; CDR3nt: TGCAGCGTGGTTACCCGACAGGACCCTGGGACCCAGTACTTC
abundance: NA; d_gene: NA; v_gene: TRBV5-1; j_gene: TRBJ2-1; CDR3aa: CASSLTGMELSYNEQFF; CDR3nt: TGCGCCAGCAGCTTGACCGGGATGGAACTTTCCTACAATGAGCAGTTCTTC
abundance: NA; d_gene: NA; v_gene: TRBV9; j_gene: TRBJ2-1; CDR3aa: CASRRDPYNEQFF; CDR3nt: TGTGCCAGCAGGCGGGACCCCTACAATGAGCAGTTCTTC
abundance: few; d_gene: TRBD1; v_gene: TRBV18; j_gene: TRBJ1-2; CDR3aa: CASSPVAPGQGGIFHGGYTF; CDR3nt: TGTGCCAGCTCACCAGTGGCCCCCGGACAGGGGGGTATATTCCATGGTGGCTACACCTTC
abundance: NA; d_gene: TRBD2; v_gene: TRBV7-9; j_gene: TRBJ2-5; CDR3aa: CASSLRDGTSGPLQETQYF; CDR3nt: TGTGCCAGCAGCTTAAGGGATGGGACTAGCGGCCCTCTCCAAGAGACCCAGTACTTC
abundance: NA; d_gene: NA; v_gene: TRBV7-3; j_gene: TRBJ2-3; CDR3aa: CASSPGGRRDTQYF; CDR3nt: TGTGCCAGCAGCCCAGGGGGGCGGAGAGATACGCAGTATTTT
abundance: NA; d_gene: TRBD1; v_gene: TRBV10-1; j_gene: TRBJ1-1; CDR3aa: CASRATGSTEAFF; CDR3nt: TGCGCCAGCAGGGCGACAGGGAGCACTGAAGCTTTCTTT
abundance: once; d_gene: TRBD1; v_gene: TRBV28; j_gene: TRBJ2-6; CDR3aa: CASSGTGASGANVLTF; CDR3nt: TGTGCCAGCAGTGGGACAGGGGCTTCCGGGGCCAACGTCCTGACTTTC
abundance: NA; d_gene: TRBD2; v_gene: TRBV30; j_gene: TRBJ2-1; CDR3aa: CAWSGLAGDYNEQFF; CDR3nt: TGTGCCTGGAGTGGACTAGCGGGCGACTACAATGAGCAGTTCTTC
abundance: NA; d_gene: NA; v_gene: TRBV5-1; j_gene: TRBJ1-6; CDR3aa: CASRVQPLEDSPLHF; CDR3nt: TGCGCCAGCAGGGTACAACCCCTGGAGGATTCACCCCTCCACTTT
abundance: NA; d_gene: NA; v_gene: TRBV28; j_gene: TRBJ1-5; CDR3aa: CASSLTGLGAIPRPQHF; CDR3nt: TGTGCCAGCAGTTTAACGGGGCTGGGGGCGATCCCCAGGCCCCAGCATTTT
abundance: NA; d_gene: TRBD2; v_gene: TRBV2; j_gene: TRBJ2-3; CDR3aa: CASRWTSGTDTQYF; CDR3nt: TGTGCCAGCAGATGGACTAGCGGCACAGATACGCAGTATTTT
abundance: NA; d_gene: NA; v_gene: TRBV30; j_gene: TRBJ1-5; CDR3aa: CAWSVSGNQPQHF; CDR3nt: TGTGCCTGGAGTGTATCCGGGAATCAGCCCCAGCATTTT
abundance: NA; d_gene: NA; v_gene: TRBV10-3; j_gene: TRBJ1-3; CDR3aa: CAIRGDLAGNTIYF; CDR3nt: TGTGCCATCAGAGGGGATTTAGCTGGAAACACCATATATTTT
abundance: NA; d_gene: NA; v_gene: TRBV29-1; j_gene: TRBJ1-4; CDR3aa: CSARPGTNEKLFF; CDR3nt: TGCAGCGCCCGTCCGGGAACTAATGAAAAACTGTTTTTT
abundance: NA; d_gene: TRBD1; v_gene: TRBV9; j_gene: TRBJ2-7; CDR3aa: CASSVAPTPGQGIYEQYF; CDR3nt: TGTGCCAGCAGCGTAGCCCCTACTCCGGGACAGGGAATATACGAGCAGTACTTC
abundance: NA; d_gene: TRBD1; v_gene: TRBV2; j_gene: TRBJ1-6; CDR3aa: CASSFQGGKSNSPLHF; CDR3nt: TGTGCCAGCAGTTTCCAGGGGGGCAAATCAAATTCACCCCTCCACTTT
abundance: NA; d_gene: NA; v_gene: TRBV11-2; j_gene: TRBJ1-4; CDR3aa: CASSFQGNEKLFF; CDR3nt: TGTGCCAGCAGCTTCCAGGGTAATGAAAAACTGTTTTTT
abundance: once; d_gene: NA; v_gene: TRBV28; j_gene: TRBJ1-2; CDR3aa: CASTVGGGGYTF; CDR3nt: TGTGCCAGCACTGTGGGAGGGGGAGGCTACACCTTC
abundance: NA; d_gene: TRBD2; v_gene: TRBV6-2/TRBV6-3; j_gene: TRBJ2-7; CDR3aa: CASSYPALTSGSSYEQYF; CDR3nt: TGTGCCAGCAGTTACCCCGCGTTGACTAGCGGGAGCTCCTACGAGCAGTACTTC
abundance: NA; d_gene: NA; v_gene: TRBV5-1; j_gene: TRBJ1-1; CDR3aa: CASSSGRLAANTEAFF; CDR3nt: TGCGCCAGCAGCTCCGGCCGGCTGGCGGCGAACACTGAAGCTTTCTTT
abundance: NA; d_gene: NA; v_gene: TRBV28; j_gene: TRBJ2-2; CDR3aa: CASTTRGENTGELFF; CDR3nt: TGTGCCAGCACCACCCGCGGGGAGAACACCGGGGAGCTGTTTTTT
abundance: NA; d_gene: TRBD2; v_gene: TRBV3-1/TRBV3-2; j_gene: TRBJ2-2; CDR3aa: CASSRLAGDDGELFF; CDR3nt: TGTGCCAGCAGCCGCCTAGCGGGAGATGACGGGGAGCTGTTTTTT
abundance: NA; d_gene: TRBD1; v_gene: TRBV29-1; j_gene: TRBJ2-7; CDR3aa: CSVVQDRDYEQYF; CDR3nt: TGCAGCGTTGTACAAGACAGGGACTACGAGCAGTACTTC
abundance: NA; d_gene: TRBD1; v_gene: TRBV5-1; j_gene: TRBJ2-7; CDR3aa: CASRSTGNSYEQYF; CDR3nt: TGCGCCAGCAGGTCGACAGGGAACTCCTACGAGCAGTACTTC
abundance: NA; d_gene: TRBD1; v_gene: TRBV24-1; j_gene: TRBJ1-4; CDR3aa: CATSDPGQGYEKLFF; CDR3nt: TGTGCCACCAGTGATCCGGGACAGGGTTACGAAAAACTGTTTTTT
abundance: NA; d_gene: TRBD1; v_gene: TRBV6-5; j_gene: TRBJ1-2; CDR3aa: CASSYADRADYGYTF; CDR3nt: TGTGCCAGCAGTTACGCTGACAGGGCTGACTATGGCTACACCTTC
abundance: NA; d_gene: TRBD1; v_gene: TRBV6-5; j_gene: TRBJ1-1; CDR3aa: CASSLEGAGTEAFF; CDR3nt: TGTGCCAGCAGTTTGGAGGGGGCTGGCACTGAAGCTTTCTTT
abundance: NA; d_gene: NA; v_gene: TRBV18; j_gene: TRBJ1-1; CDR3aa: CASSPPGQVTEAFF; CDR3nt: TGTGCCAGCTCACCACCGGGGCAGGTCACTGAAGCTTTCTTT
abundance: NA; d_gene: NA; v_gene: TRBV5-1; j_gene: TRBJ2-5; CDR3aa: CASSLWSSPAETQYF; CDR3nt: TGCGCCAGCAGCTTGTGGTCTAGTCCTGCCGAGACCCAGTACTTC
abundance: NA; d_gene: NA; v_gene: TRBV12-3/TRBV12-4; j_gene: TRBJ1-2; CDR3aa: CASSFNPGGYTF; CDR3nt: TGTGCCAGCAGTTTCAACCCGGGGGGCTACACCTTC
abundance: NA; d_gene: TRBD1; v_gene: TRBV5-6; j_gene: TRBJ1-2; CDR3aa: CASSLAPGQSNYGYTF; CDR3nt: TGTGCCAGCAGCTTGGCCCCGGGACAGAGTAACTATGGCTACACCTTC
abundance: NA; d_gene: NA; v_gene: TRBV14; j_gene: TRBJ1-2; CDR3aa: CASSQDPVNYGYTF; CDR3nt: TGTGCCAGCAGCCAAGACCCGGTGAACTATGGCTACACCTTC
abundance: NA; d_gene: NA; v_gene: TRBV18; j_gene: TRBJ2-3; CDR3aa: CASSPSRPGVADTQYF; CDR3nt: TGTGCCAGCTCACCCTCCCGCCCAGGGGTTGCTGATACGCAGTATTTT
abundance: NA; d_gene: TRBD1; v_gene: TRBV4-2; j_gene: TRBJ2-7; CDR3aa: CASSQEFGQGLYEQYF; CDR3nt: TGTGCCAGCAGCCAAGAGTTCGGACAGGGGCTCTACGAGCAGTACTTC
abundance: NA; d_gene: NA; v_gene: TRBV5-1; j_gene: TRBJ1-1; CDR3aa: CASSLEVMPGTEAFF; CDR3nt: TGCGCCAGCAGCTTGGAGGTGATGCCGGGGACTGAAGCTTTCTTT
abundance: NA; d_gene: TRBD1; v_gene: TRBV7-9; j_gene: TRBJ2-2; CDR3aa: CASAGTGKTGELFF; CDR3nt: TGTGCCAGCGCCGGGACAGGGAAGACCGGGGAGCTGTTTTTT
abundance: NA; d_gene: TRBD1; v_gene: TRBV2; j_gene: TRBJ1-3; CDR3aa: CASRYLPGQGELGNTIYF; CDR3nt: TGTGCCAGCAGATACCTTCCGGGACAGGGGGAGTTGGGAAACACCATATATTTT
abundance: NA; d_gene: TRBD2; v_gene: TRBV5-1; j_gene: TRBJ2-5; CDR3aa: CASSFTGTSGQETQYF; CDR3nt: TGCGCCAGCAGCTTTACCGGGACTAGCGGCCAAGAGACCCAGTACTTC
abundance: NA; d_gene: NA; v_gene: TRBV5-1; j_gene: TRBJ1-5; CDR3aa: CASSLDIGVNQPQHF; CDR3nt: TGCGCCAGCAGCTTGGATATCGGGGTTAATCAGCCCCAGCATTTT
abundance: NA; d_gene: TRBD2; v_gene: TRBV28; j_gene: TRBJ2-1; CDR3aa: CASSPFSGSYNEQFF; CDR3nt: TGTGCCAGCAGCCCCTTTAGCGGGAGCTACAATGAGCAGTTCTTC
abundance: NA; d_gene: TRBD1; v_gene: TRBV6-5; j_gene: TRBJ1-5; CDR3aa: CASSSQGGNQPQHF; CDR3nt: TGTGCCAGCAGTTCCCAGGGGGGTAATCAGCCCCAGCATTTT
abundance: NA; d_gene: NA; v_gene: TRBV28; j_gene: TRBJ1-1; CDR3aa: CASSSEGALYTFF; CDR3nt: TGTGCCAGCAGTTCGGAGGGCGCCCTTTATACTTTCTTT
abundance: NA; d_gene: TRBD2; v_gene: TRBV13; j_gene: TRBJ2-2; CDR3aa: CASSRRTSGRAGELFF; CDR3nt: TGTGCCAGCAGCAGACGGACTAGCGGGAGGGCCGGGGAGCTGTTTTTT
abundance: NA; d_gene: TRBD1; v_gene: TRBV10-3; j_gene: TRBJ2-7; CDR3aa: CAISESTRGNEQYF; CDR3nt: TGTGCCATCAGTGAGTCGACCAGGGGGAACGAGCAGTACTTC
abundance: NA; d_gene: NA; v_gene: TRBV5-6; j_gene: TRBJ1-2; CDR3aa: CASSLAQDAGYTF; CDR3nt: TGTGCCAGCAGCTTGGCGCAGGATGCTGGCTACACCTTC
abundance: NA; d_gene: NA; v_gene: TRBV9; j_gene: TRBJ2-1; CDR3aa: CASSVDVFWGGAEQFF; CDR3nt: TGTGCCAGCAGCGTAGATGTGTTTTGGGGGGGCGCTGAGCAGTTCTTC
abundance: NA; d_gene: TRBD1; v_gene: TRBV10-1; j_gene: TRBJ2-3; CDR3aa: CASSSGTGAPDTQYF; CDR3nt: TGCGCCAGCAGTTCCGGGACAGGGGCCCCAGATACGCAGTATTTT